Shown below are 6 T cell receptor beta chains from a single sample sequenced in a study of T cell changes during pregnancy in multiple sclerosis. Clones were sequenced by immunoSEQ multiplex PCR, and TCRdb holds only the in-frame ones, with some missing. The sample records about 75,000 clones, about 90% being singletons. Sequencing used peripheral blood, obtained in the first trimester of pregnancy. These receptors all stem from a female donor in good health, enrolled as a control in a pregnancy study.

This clone appeared once. The chain joins TRBV7-9 to TRBJ2-3, with 9 nucleotides matching TRBD2. Germline loops: CDR1 SEHNR, CDR2 FQNEAQ (reference sequence). The trim removed 8 bases at V and 2 bases at J, leaving 5 bases unmatched. The CDR3 extends over 14 amino acids. CDR3 in amino acids: CASLLAGVTDTQYF. DNA for the CDR3: TGTGCCAGCCTTTTAGCGGGAGTCACAGATACGCAGTATTTT.

This chain joins TRBV2 and TRBJ1-2, with D possibly TRBD1 on 6 matching bases. Per the germline V gene, CDR1 is SNHLY and CDR2 is FYNNEI. This CDR3 is 12 amino acids long. The V end lost 6 bases, the J end lost 8 bases, and 13 bases lay between the germline ends. The CDR3 nucleotides read TGTGCCAGCAGCTACACAGGGTACGGCTACACCTTC. Translated: CASSYTGYGYTF.

V gene TRBV15 combines with J gene TRBJ2-7; 8 nucleotides align to TRBD2. Trimming cost V 9 bases and J 2 bases; bases outside gene matches: 12. The germline CDR1 and CDR2 sequences are LNHNV and YYDKDF (reference sequence). The CDR3 runs to 15 residues. The CDR3 DNA reads as TGTGCCACGGGGATCAGGAGTAGCGGGGCCTACGAGCAGTACTTC. Residues: CATGIRSSGAYEQYF.

V gene TRBV7-2 combines with J gene TRBJ2-7; D is possibly TRBD2 (6 bases). V lost 8 bases and J lost 3, with 17 bases in between. The germline V gene encodes CDR1 SGHTA and CDR2 FQGNSA. The CDR3 spans 14 residues. The CDR3 sequence: CASGQGGNLYEQYF. CDR3 DNA sequence: TGTGCCAGCGGCCAGGGCGGGAATCTCTACGAGCAGTACTTC.

The gene calls are TRBV19 and TRBJ1-2, with 7 bases aligning to TRBD1. Germline lookup yields CDR1 LNHDA and CDR2 SQIVND (reference sequence). The ends lost 8 bases at V and 4 bases at J; junction bases unmatched: 10. The CDR3 runs to 14 residues. The CDR3 DNA reads as TGTGCCAGTCTCCAAGAGACAGGGACCTATGGCTACACCTTC. It translates to CASLQETGTYGYTF.

The rearrangement joins TRBV10-3 to TRBJ2-7; 9 nucleotides match TRBD1. Germline V CDR1 and CDR2: ENHRY, SYGVKD. V trimming: 5 bases; J trimming: 4 bases; junction bases outside the gene matches: 9. This CDR3 has 15 amino acids. CDR3 DNA: TGTGCCATCAGTCCACAGGGGGCCGTAGGTTACGAGCAGTACTTC. Its protein is CAISPQGAVGYEQYF.